This T cell receptor beta chain was captured by sequencing in a study of PD-1 blockade in classical Hodgkin lymphoma. Study-wide findings and caveats: Repertoires differed for reasons still undefined, possibly disease activity or prior therapy. Significantly greater TCR diversity emerged by C4D1 in CD4+ cells but not CD8+ cells. Newly diagnosed patients were said to have less baseline TCR diversity than healthy donors did.

Each patient's relapse followed autologous stem cell transplantation, and brentuximab vedotin exposure varied. As regards this clone: Its antigen is unknown.

TCRdb's copy holds only in-frame clones and misses some; the assay was immunoSEQ multiplex PCR. The sample consists of more than 90,000 clones, about 89% of them appearing once. CDR1 and CDR2 (germline): SGHRS, YFSETQ. Losses at the gene ends were 3 bases for V and 4 bases for J; bases not matched to a gene: 8. This CDR3 has 15 residues. The TCR was taken from a human donor with classical Hodgkin lymphoma. Here the sequenced sample was peripheral blood mononuclear cells (PBMCs), taken before the second cycle of nivolumab. The V call is TRBV5-1, the J call TRBJ1-2; 8 bases match TRBD1. The CDR3 here is CASSSTQGVTYGYTF. The CDR3, as DNA: TGCGCCAGCAGCTCAACACAGGGGGTGACCTATGGCTACACCTTC. Full variable domain (missing parts from reference TRBV5-1 and TRBJ1-2): KAGVTQTPRYLIKTRGQQVTLSCSPISGHRSVSWYQQTPGQGLQFLFEYFSETQRNKGNFPGRFSGRQFSNSRSEMNVSTLELGDSALYLCASSSTQGVTYGYTFGSGTRLTVV.